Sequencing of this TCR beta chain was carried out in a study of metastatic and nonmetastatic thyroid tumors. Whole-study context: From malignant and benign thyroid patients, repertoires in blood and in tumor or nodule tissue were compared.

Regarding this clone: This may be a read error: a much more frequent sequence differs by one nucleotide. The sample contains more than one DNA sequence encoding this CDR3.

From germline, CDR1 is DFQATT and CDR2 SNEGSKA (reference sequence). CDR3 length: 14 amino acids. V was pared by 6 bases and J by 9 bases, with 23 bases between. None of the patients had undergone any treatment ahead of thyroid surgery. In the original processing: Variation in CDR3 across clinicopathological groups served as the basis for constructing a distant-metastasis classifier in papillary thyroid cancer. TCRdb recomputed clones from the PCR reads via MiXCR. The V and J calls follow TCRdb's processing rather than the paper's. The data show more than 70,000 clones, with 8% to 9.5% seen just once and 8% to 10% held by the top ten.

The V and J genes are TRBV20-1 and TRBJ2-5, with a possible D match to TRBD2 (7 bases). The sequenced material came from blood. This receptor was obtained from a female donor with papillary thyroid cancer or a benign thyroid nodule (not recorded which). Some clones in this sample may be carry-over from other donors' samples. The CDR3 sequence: CSATTGTTLGAQYF. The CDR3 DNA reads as TGCAGTGCAACCACAGGGACTACTCTAGGGGCCCAGTACTTC.